This T cell receptor (beta chain) was documented in a study of T-cell reconstitution after alpha-beta-depleted transplantation in children. This clonotype was observed at least ten times. No antigen is known for it. This CDR3 is built from 14 residues. The trim removed 9 bases at V and 5 bases at J, leaving 12 bases unmatched. The study, taken as a whole, reports: After one year, T-cell counts and TCRbeta diversity mostly came from new T cells. Roughly two months post-transplant, alpha-beta T cells reportedly originated from several hundred graft clones that had expanded. Recipient T cells and thymic progenitors that survived were the source of the high TCRbeta diversity seen at day 60 in some patients.

For TCRbeta, the library was prepared with unique molecular identifiers. TCRdb itself ran the PCR reads through MiXCR, one entry per CDR3 protein. This repertoire shows about 70,000 distinct CDR3 sequences, approximately 10% found once; its top ten account for around 14%. The sequence was collected from a boy aged 5-17 years with acute myeloid leukemia, due to receive a stem cell transplant. V gene TRBV12-3 or TRBV12-4 combines with J gene TRBJ2-7; 8 positions agree with TRBD1. The source material was PBMCs, sampled before TCRalphabeta/CD19-depleted stem cell transplant. DNA of the CDR3: TGTGCCAGTTCCTATCGGACAGGGACGGACGAGCAGTACTTC. Its translation is CASSYRTGTDEQYF.